Listed below are T cell receptor beta chains from one sample, sequenced in a study of blood T cell repertoires in COVID-19. This table comes from immunoSEQ multiplex PCR, and its TCRdb copy is limited to in-frame clones, with some not included. The table includes 100,000 or so clones, 80% to 85% detected once. The sequencing input was peripheral blood. The receptors come from a man at least 80 years old with acute or convalescent COVID-19. CDR3s include the opening cysteine and the closing phenylalanine or tryptophan. Fields, in order: J gene, CDR3 length, D gene, V gene, clone size, CDR3 DNA, CDR3 protein. A D gene is named only where the DNA matches it firmly. Rows may omit the clone size; those that give it use once, few, many or a size class.

>TRBJ2-7|15|TRBD2|TRBV5-1|NA
TGCGCCAGCAGCTTGGAACTAGCGGGAATAGGGGAGCAGTACTTC
CASSLELAGIGEQYF
>TRBJ2-7|12|NA|TRBV29-1|NA
TGCAGCGTTGAGGAGAACTCCTACGAGCAGTACTTC
CSVEENSYEQYF
>TRBJ1-2|15|NA|TRBV27|NA
TGTGCCAGCAGTCCCCGACTGACAGCCCGCTATGGCTACACCTTC
CASSPRLTARYGYTF
>TRBJ1-1|17|NA|TRBV28|NA
TGTGCCAGCAGTTTTGGAGACCGGGGGAGCCTTGGGACTGAAGCTTTCTTT
CASSFGDRGSLGTEAFF
>TRBJ2-3|13|TRBD1|TRBV29-1|NA
TGCAGCGCAGGACAGGGGGCTACAGATACGCAGTATTTT
CSAGQGATDTQYF
>TRBJ2-5|15|NA|TRBV18|once
TGTGCCAGCTCACCACCTTCCGGGTTACAAGAGACCCAGTACTTC
CASSPPSGLQETQYF
>TRBJ2-7|14|TRBD2|TRBV18|few
TGTGCCAGCTCATCTGGACTAGTCAGCTACGAGCAGTACTTC
CASSSGLVSYEQYF
>TRBJ1-4|16|TRBD1|TRBV14|few
TGTGCCAGCAGCTCCAACCACGGGACAGTTAATGAAAAACTGTTTTTT
CASSSNHGTVNEKLFF
>TRBJ2-1|15|TRBD2|TRBV7-3|NA
TGTGCCAGCAGCACCCACCGGGAGGCCTACAATGAGCAGTTCTTC
CASSTHREAYNEQFF
>TRBJ1-4|16|NA|TRBV7-9|NA
TGTGCCAGCAGCTTATCGGGGACTACAACTAATGAAAAACTGTTTTTT
CASSLSGTTTNEKLFF
>TRBJ1-6|15|TRBD1|TRBV19|NA
TGTGCCAGTAGTCCCCGGACAGGGGATAATTCACCCCTCCACTTT
CASSPRTGDNSPLHF
>TRBJ2-1|16|TRBD2|TRBV5-5|NA
TGTGCCAGCAGCTTGTTCACCAGCGGGAGGGTCTATGAGCAGTTCTTC
CASSLFTSGRVYEQFF
>TRBJ2-2|13|NA|TRBV7-3|NA
TGTGCCAGCAGCTTAGGGACTCCCGGGGAGCTGTTTTTT
CASSLGTPGELFF
>TRBJ1-2|13|NA|TRBV15|NA
TGTGCCACCAGCGGGGCTCCTTCCTATGGCTACACCTTC
CATSGAPSYGYTF
>TRBJ2-2|18|TRBD2|TRBV7-2|NA
TGTGCCAGCAGCTTAGAACTAGCGGGAGGGCTGAACACCGGGGAGCTGTTTTTT
CASSLELAGGLNTGELFF
>TRBJ1-4|15|NA|TRBV28|NA
TGTGCCAGCAGTTCCCCCGGAGAAGCTAATGAAAAACTGTTTTTT
CASSSPGEANEKLFF
>TRBJ2-5|15|TRBD2|TRBV5-1|NA
TGCGCCAGCAGCTTAAACGGGGGGAGGCGAGAGACCCAGTACTTC
CASSLNGGRRETQYF
>TRBJ2-7|12|NA|TRBV7-8|NA
TGTGCCAGCAGCCGTGCGGGGCCCGAGCAGTACTTC
CASSRAGPEQYF
>TRBJ1-1|13|TRBD1|TRBV19|NA
TGTGCCAGTAGTCAGGGGGCTACCACTGAAGCTTTCTTT
CASSQGATTEAFF
>TRBJ2-7|15|TRBD1|TRBV29-1|NA
TGCAGCGTCGGGGAAGGACAGGGGGTGCCCTACGAGCAGTACTTC
CSVGEGQGVPYEQYF
>TRBJ1-2|17|TRBD1|TRBV7-2|once
TGTGCCAGCAGCCCACCTACCGGGACAGGGAATACCTATGGCTACACCTTC
CASSPPTGTGNTYGYTF
>TRBJ2-5|13|NA|TRBV6-5|NA
TGTGCCAGCAGGCCAGGGGGACTGGAGACCCAGTACTTC
CASRPGGLETQYF